A single sample gave rise to the 23 T cell receptor beta chains below, sequenced in a study of blood T cells in healthy people across ages. Combining a sample-barcoded 5' primer with a J-beta primer mix, a second PCR ran for about 7 to 11 cycles. TCRdb reprocessed the 5' RACE reads with MiXCR, giving one entry per CDR3 protein. The repertoire holds 850,000 to 950,000 distinct CDR3 sequences, with about 28% as singletons. The sequenced material came from blood. The source of these receptors is an elderly woman in good health.

CDR3 region: CSALDEFQPQHF. CDR3 DNA sequence: TGCAGTGCTCTGGACGAATTTCAGCCCCAGCATTTT. The chain recombines TRBV20-1 with TRBJ1-5; unclear D gene. The CDR3 covers 12 residues. Germline assignment: CDR1 DFQATT and CDR2 SNEGSKA (reference sequence). V lost 5 bases, J lost 6 bases, and 11 bases lay in between.

This clonotype was counted ten times or more. This sequence joins TRBV6-5 and TRBJ2-3; the D gene is possibly TRBD2 (6 bases). Germline CDR1 reads MNHEY; CDR2 reads SVGAGI. V lost 2 bases to trimming and J lost 6 bases, with 15 bases between them. CDR3 length: 15 residues. The CDR3 here is CASSYAGSRVDTQYF. The CDR3 region has the DNA TGTGCCAGCAGTTACGCGGGGTCTCGTGTGGATACGCAGTATTTT.

This clonotype was seen many times. The chain carries TRBV18 and TRBJ2-7, with 8 bases matching TRBD1. Germline V gene data show CDR1 as KGHSH and CDR2 as LQKENI. This CDR3 spans 14 amino acids. The junction had 4 bases not matched to a gene; V was cut back by 2 bases and J by 4 bases. CDR3 nucleotide sequence: TGTGCCAGCTCACCAGCCAGGGGGCCATACGAGCAGTACTTC. This encodes CASSPARGPYEQYF.

Only a few counts were recorded for this clonotype. The rearrangement joins TRBV7-6 to TRBJ2-1; D is uncertain. This CDR3 contains 13 residues. Germline CDR1 and CDR2: SGHVS and FNYEAQ. Trimming took off 4 bases at V and 6 bases at J, with 10 bases between the two ends. The CDR3, as DNA: TGTGCCAGCAGCTCAACACCAAGCAATGAGCAGTTCTTC. Its protein is CASSSTPSNEQFF.

The V call is TRBV18, the J call TRBJ1-1, with a possible D match to TRBD1 (6 bases). Trimming stripped 5 bases from V and 3 bases from J, with 13 bases between. CDR3 length: 14 amino acids. The germline CDR1 and CDR2 sequences are KGHSH and LQKENI. CDR3 coding DNA: TGTGCCAGCTCAGGAACAGGGATTGACACTGAAGCTTTCTTT. It encodes CASSGTGIDTEAFF.

This clonotype was seen ten or more times. V is TRBV27 and J is TRBJ1-2; D is unclear. The CDR3 runs 15 residues. Germline CDR1 and CDR2: MNHEY and SMNVEV (reference sequence). V lost 4 bases and J 4 bases, leaving 16 bases between the germline ends. CDR3 nucleotides: TGTGCCAGCAGTTCGTCCATGGAGATTTCCTATGGCTACACCTTC. Residues: CASSSSMEISYGYTF.

This clonotype was observed a few times. V and J are TRBV3-1 and TRBJ2-7, with 7 bases fitting TRBD2. The V segment lost 0 bases and the J segment 1 base; nucleotides outside the gene matches: 6. The CDR3 loop spans 16 amino acids. CDR1 is LGHDT, CDR2 YNNKEL, per germline (reference sequence). CDR3: CASSQEIIGGSYEQYF. DNA for the CDR3: TGTGCCAGCAGCCAAGAGATTATCGGGGGGTCCTACGAGCAGTACTTC.

Worth noting for this clonotype: A much larger clonotype is one base distant, so this may be a read error. V usage is TRBV10-3 and J usage is TRBJ2-7; D is uncertain. Trimming removed 10 bases at V and 7 bases at J, with 17 bases between. In germline, CDR1 is ENHRY, CDR2 SYGVKD. The CDR3 sequence is 12 residues long. As DNA, the CDR3 is TGTGCCAGGGGTTCCCCCCCCAATGAGCAGTACTTC. It encodes CARGSPPNEQYF.

This clonotype was counted between two and nine times. A single base separates this from a much larger clone, so it may be a read error. The chain links TRBV20-1 to TRBJ2-1, with 9 bases fitting TRBD2. The end of the DNA fits TRBJ2-7 better, so the J call may be wrong. The CDR3 has 14 residues. Germline CDR1 DFQATT, CDR2 SNEGSKA (reference sequence). The CDR3 region has the DNA TGCAGTGCGGAGCGGGGGGTCTCCTACAATGAGCAGTACTTC. Translating it yields CSAERGVSYNEQYF.

This clonotype was picked up one time. This sequence may be a read error, since a much larger clone differs from it by one base. V and J are TRBV12-3 or TRBV12-4 and TRBJ1-4; D might be TRBD1 (5 bases). CDR3 size: 14 residues. The chain's CDR3 is CASSSGAGGEKRFF. The CDR3 DNA is TGTGCCAGCAGTTCCGGGGCCGGGGGTGAAAAACGGTTTTTT.

On this clonotype: Since the CDR3 does not end with the conserved phenylalanine or tryptophan, this likely comes from a read error. The rearrangement links TRBV12-3 or TRBV12-4 to TRBJ2-2; D unclear. The length of the CDR3 is 11 residues. V was pared by 7 bases and J by 5 bases, with 5 bases between. CDR3 nucleotides: TGTGCCAGCATCATGACCGGGGAGCTGTTTTGT. Translating it yields CASIMTGELFC.

The DNA for the CDR3 is TGCAGCGTTGAAGCGGACTCTGGAAACACCATATATTTT. As protein: CSVEADSGNTIYF. The chain uses TRBV29-1 and TRBJ1-3; D is undetermined. From germline, CDR1 is SQVTM and CDR2 ANQGSEA. The V end lost 1 base, the J end lost 0 bases, and 4 bases lay between the germline ends. The CDR3 is 13 residues long.

This clonotype was counted only a few times. V is TRBV24-1 and J is TRBJ2-1, with 11 bases lining up with TRBD2. This CDR3 comprises 22 residues. Germline CDR1 KGHDR, CDR2 SFDVKD. V trimming: 1 base; J trimming: 2 bases; junction bases outside the gene matches: 18. The CDR3 nucleotides read TGTGCCACCAGTGATTTTAAGGGGCGGGCTAGCGGGGGGCCCCCCACCTACAATGAGCAGTTCTTC. It codes for CATSDFKGRASGGPPTYNEQFF.

The table lists this clonotype with a few counts. The chain carries TRBV4-3 and TRBJ2-2, with 15 positions matching TRBD2. This CDR3 has 21 amino acids. The ends lost 0 bases at V and 5 bases at J; junction bases unmatched: 13. Germline V gene sequence: CDR1 LGHNA, CDR2 YSLEER. The CDR3 loop reads CASSQDYLGLAGGLRTGELFF. The DNA for the CDR3 is TGCGCCAGCAGCCAAGATTATCTCGGACTAGCGGGGGGGCTTCGAACCGGGGAGCTGTTTTTT.

In this sample, this clonotype turned up many times. The V gene is TRBV3-1, the J gene TRBJ2-5; weak D call: TRBD1 (6 bases). The CDR3 contains 14 residues. CDR1 is LGHDT, CDR2 YNNKEL, per germline (reference sequence). V was shortened by 0 bases and J by 5 bases, with 10 bases between the two germline ends. The CDR3 bases are TGTGCCAGCAGCCAAGATATCAGGGGCGAGACCCAGTACTTC. This encodes CASSQDIRGETQYF.

This chain uses TRBV6-2 or TRBV6-3 with TRBJ2-3; D may correspond to TRBD1 or TRBD2 (5 bases each). Trimming removed 2 bases at V and 2 bases at J, with 11 bases between. Germline CDR1 reads MNHEY; CDR2 reads SVGEGT. CDR3 length equals 15 residues. The CDR3, as DNA: TGTGCCAGCAGTTACGCGAGGGGCCACACAGATACGCAGTATTTT. Its translation: CASSYARGHTDTQYF.

This clonotype was seen a handful of times. V usage is TRBV7-9 and J usage is TRBJ1-1, with D maybe TRBD1 (5 bases). CDR1 and CDR2 (germline): SEHNR, FQNEAQ (reference sequence). V gave up 1 base and J gave up 4 bases, with 16 bases separating them. The CDR3 contains 16 residues. CDR3 residues: CASSLGLSGRSTEAFF. The CDR3 bases are TGTGCCAGCAGCTTAGGCCTTTCAGGGAGAAGCACTGAAGCTTTCTTT.

This clonotype was recorded many times. The chain couples TRBV7-2 to TRBJ2-7, with TRBD1 matching over 8 bases. Germline CDR1 and CDR2: SGHTA and FQGNSA. The J segment lost 5 bases and the V segment lost 5 bases, leaving 2 bases of the junction unmatched. The CDR3 has 12 amino acids. CDR3 bases: TGTGCCAGCAGCAACAGGGGGAACGAGCAGTACTTC. It specifies CASSNRGNEQYF.

Notes on this clonotype: One end of the junction varies from germline; a read error may be responsible. CDR3 DNA: TGTGCCAGCAGCCCATGGACGGCAGGGGGGTCTGGGGCCAACGTCCGGACTTTC. Amino acid sequence: CASSPWTAGGSGANVRTF. This sequence joins TRBV5-4 and TRBJ2-6; perhaps TRBD1 as D (7 bases). Germline V gene data show CDR1 as SGHNT and CDR2 as YYREEE (reference sequence). CDR3 size: 18 residues.

CDR3 loop: CSVAVTSINNEQFF. CDR3 coding DNA: TGCAGCGTTGCCGTGACTAGTATCAACAATGAGCAGTTCTTC. The chain combines TRBV29-1 with TRBJ2-1; D may be TRBD2 (6 bases). The V and J ends lost 4 bases and 5 bases respectively, with 15 bases between them. Germline values: CDR1 SQVTM, CDR2 ANQGSEA. This CDR3 spans 14 amino acids.

This chain connects TRBV10-3 to TRBJ2-7; D gene ambiguous. This CDR3 has 14 residues. The V gene's germline CDR1 is ENHRY and CDR2 SYGVKD. V was clipped by 6 bases and J by 0 bases, with 12 bases between them. The CDR3 spells CAIRSSASSYEQYF. The DNA of the CDR3 is TGTGCCATCAGGTCGTCGGCAAGCTCCTACGAGCAGTACTTC.

The sample holds many counts of this clonotype. V and J are TRBV6-2 or TRBV6-3 and TRBJ1-2; D uncertain. Germline lookup yields CDR1 MNHEY and CDR2 SVGEGT. Trimming removed 4 bases from V and 5 bases from J, with 8 bases in between. The length of the CDR3 is 12 residues. DNA of the CDR3: TGTGCCAGCAGTTTCCAGAGTTATGGCTACACCTTC. This translates into CASSFQSYGYTF.

This chain connects TRBV29-1 to TRBJ1-2; a weak D match, TRBD1 (6 bases). Germline V gives CDR1 SQVTM, CDR2 ANQGSEA. The germline V and J ends were trimmed by 1 base and 5 bases, with 20 bases remaining between them. The CDR3 length is 16 residues. The CDR3 reads CSVEVAGAQFGYGYTF. CDR3 in DNA: TGCAGCGTTGAAGTGGCAGGGGCACAGTTCGGGTATGGCTACACCTTC.